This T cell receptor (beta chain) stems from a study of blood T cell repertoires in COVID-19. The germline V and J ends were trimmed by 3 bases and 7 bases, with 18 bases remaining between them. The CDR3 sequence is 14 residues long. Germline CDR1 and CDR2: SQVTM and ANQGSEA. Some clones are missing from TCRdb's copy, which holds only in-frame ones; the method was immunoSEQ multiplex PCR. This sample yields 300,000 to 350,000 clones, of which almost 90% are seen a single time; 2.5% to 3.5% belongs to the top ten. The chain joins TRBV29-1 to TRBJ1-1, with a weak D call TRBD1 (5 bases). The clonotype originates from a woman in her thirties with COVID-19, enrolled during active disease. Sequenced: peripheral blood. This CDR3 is CSVDGPGRGGEAFF. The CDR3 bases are TGCAGCGTTGACGGTCCTGGGAGGGGAGGTGAAGCTTTCTTT.